Following are 17 T cell receptor beta chains from one sample sequenced in a study of blood T cell repertoires in COVID-19. Produced via immunoSEQ multiplex PCR; TCRdb's table is partial and in-frame only. The table has roughly 150,000 clones, about 88% seen once. The specimen sequenced was peripheral blood. The receptors were gathered from a human donor in a cohort sampled during active COVID-19.

The chain joins TRBV5-1 to TRBJ2-1; TRBD2 matches 11 bases. Per germline, CDR1 SGHRS and CDR2 YFSETQ. The CDR3 runs 15 residues. V trimming: 4 bases; J trimming: 9 bases; junction bases outside the gene matches: 9. The CDR3 sequence: CASSPKTSGDGEQFF. CDR3 nucleotide sequence: TGCGCCAGCAGCCCGAAGACTAGCGGGGACGGTGAGCAGTTCTTC. The whole variable domain, remainder taken from reference TRBV5-1 and TRBJ2-1, is KAGVTQTPRYLIKTRGQQVTLSCSPISGHRSVSWYQQTPGQGLQFLFEYFSETQRNKGNFPGRFSGRQFSNSRSEMNVSTLELGDSALYLCASSPKTSGDGEQFFGPGTRLTVL.

The J gene is TRBJ1-6, the V gene TRBV4-1; 8 bases line up with TRBD1. Per germline, CDR1 MGHRA and CDR2 YSYEKL. Germline trimming cut 4 bases from V and 9 bases from J; bases unmatched to any gene: 8. The CDR3 spans 15 residues. In nucleotides, the CDR3 is TGCGCCAGCAGCCTCGGACAGGGTTCGGGTTCACCCCTCCACTTT. Translating gives CASSLGQGSGSPLHF.

This chain connects TRBV27 to TRBJ2-1; D is possibly TRBD1 (6 bases). The germline gives CDR1 MNHEY, CDR2 SMNVEV (reference sequence). V was clipped by 4 bases and J by 6 bases, with 13 bases between them. CDR3 length: 14 residues. Here the CDR3 DNA reads TGTGCCAGCAGTTCCCCCCACAGGGCCAATGAGCAGTTCTTC. Its translation: CASSSPHRANEQFF.

The V call is TRBV20-1, the J call TRBJ2-7, with a weak D call TRBD1 (5 bases). Per germline, CDR1 DFQATT and CDR2 SNEGSKA (reference sequence). V gave up 6 bases and J gave up 4 bases, with 10 bases separating them. The CDR3 is 11 residues long. CDR3 in amino acids: CSAPDNYEQYF. The CDR3 DNA sequence: TGCAGTGCCCCGGACAATTACGAGCAGTACTTC.

This rearrangement joins TRBV10-1 to TRBJ2-2, with 12 bases aligning to TRBD1. From germline, CDR1 is WNHNN and CDR2 SYGVQD (reference sequence). The length of the CDR3 is 18 residues. J lost 5 bases, V lost 3 bases, and 10 bases had no gene match. The DNA for the CDR3 is TGCGCCAGCAGTGACCCCAGGGGGGACAGGGGGCGTACCGGGGAGCTGTTTTTT. Protein: CASSDPRGDRGRTGELFF.

The V call is TRBV5-1, the J call TRBJ2-1; 9 nucleotides match TRBD2. The CDR3 is 15 residues long. After removal of 3 bases from V and 8 bases from J, the junction contained 9 bases not matched to a gene. Germline V gene lookup returns CDR1 SGHRS and CDR2 YFSETQ. CDR3 amino acids: CASSSSGRPGDEQFF. CDR3 nucleotides: TGCGCCAGCAGCTCCAGCGGGAGGCCGGGCGATGAGCAGTTCTTC.

The rearrangement uses TRBV5-1 and TRBJ1-2; D is perhaps TRBD1 (6 bases). Germline assignment: CDR1 SGHRS and CDR2 YFSETQ. This CDR3 spans 16 amino acids. Trimming pared 0 bases from V and 3 bases from J, leaving 15 bases between. The CDR3 DNA reads TGCGCCAGCAGCTTGGGGCGATCAGGGGTGGACTATGGCTACACCTTC. It translates to CASSLGRSGVDYGYTF.

The rearrangement uses TRBV4-1 and TRBJ1-5; TRBD1 aligns across 7 bases. V trimming: 1 base; J trimming: 2 bases; junction bases outside the gene matches: 5. The germline V gene encodes CDR1 MGHRA and CDR2 YSYEKL. This CDR3 comprises 16 residues. Here the CDR3 reads CASSQVHDRGNQPQHF. In DNA form, the CDR3 reads TGCGCCAGCAGCCAAGTCCACGACAGGGGCAATCAGCCCCAGCATTTT.

This clone was observed a few times. The genes are TRBV7-3 and TRBJ1-1, with D possibly being TRBD1 (6 bases). CDR3 size: 13 residues. V lost 4 bases and J 5 bases, leaving 11 bases between the germline ends. CDR1 is SGHTA and CDR2 is FQGTGA in the germline V gene. CDR3 nucleotide sequence: TGTGCCAGCAGCTCACAGGGTGGAACTGAAGCTTTCTTT. Residues: CASSSQGGTEAFF. The variable domain in full, completed from reference TRBV7-3 and TRBJ1-1, reads GAGVSQTPSNKVTEKGKYVELRCDPISGHTALYWYRQSLGQGPEFLIYFQGTGAADDSGLPNDRFFAVRPEGSVSTLKIQRTERGDSAVYLCASSSQGGTEAFFGQGTRLTVV.

The chain recombines TRBV7-2 with TRBJ1-2, with D possibly being TRBD1 (6 bases). V lost 4 bases and J 4 bases, leaving 13 bases between the germline ends. CDR1 is SGHTA and CDR2 is FQGNSA in the germline V gene. The CDR3 is 14 amino acids. The CDR3 nucleotides are TGTGCCAGCAGCTGGGACATTTCCTCCTATGGCTACACCTTC. It translates to CASSWDISSYGYTF.

The rearrangement joins TRBV4-1 to TRBJ1-2; D is unresolved. Between the trimmed V and J ends, which lost 0 bases and 2 bases, there was a span of 13 bases. Germline CDR1 reads MGHRA; CDR2 reads YSYEKL. The length of the CDR3 is 16 residues. As DNA, the CDR3 is TGCGCCAGCAGCCAAGAAGGTTTTCGGGGAAACTATGGCTACACCTTC. This encodes CASSQEGFRGNYGYTF.

The chain recombines TRBV11-3 with TRBJ2-1, with 13 bases identical to TRBD2. CDR3 length: 15 amino acids. V was pared by 5 bases and J by 12 bases, with 10 bases of the junction left unmatched. The V gene's germline CDR1 is SGHNT and CDR2 YENEEA. The CDR3 loop is CASSPGTSGTRGQFF. CDR3 DNA: TGTGCCAGCAGCCCTGGGACTAGCGGGACGCGAGGGCAGTTCTTC.

The chain combines TRBV7-9 with TRBJ2-2; D is perhaps TRBD2 (6 bases). CDR1 and CDR2 from the germline V gene are SEHNR and FQNEAQ (reference sequence). V gave up 5 bases and J gave up 1 base, with 11 bases separating them. The CDR3 loop spans 15 amino acids. The CDR3 DNA reads as TGTGCCAGCAGCCCGGGACTCCAGAACACCGGGGAGCTGTTTTTT. Translation: CASSPGLQNTGELFF.

The chain employs TRBV27 and TRBJ2-3, with D possibly being TRBD2 (5 bases). Germline-derived CDR1 and CDR2 are MNHEY and SMNVEV (reference sequence). CDR3 size: 14 residues. Trimming stripped 3 bases from V and 5 bases from J, with 12 bases between. CDR3 in amino acids: CASSFGLRGDTQYF. CDR3 in DNA: TGTGCCAGCAGTTTCGGACTTAGAGGAGATACGCAGTATTTT.

The chain uses TRBV6-6 and TRBJ1-1; D is possibly TRBD1 (6 bases). The germline V and J ends were trimmed by 4 bases and 3 bases, with 9 bases remaining between them. Germline loops: CDR1 MNHNY, CDR2 SVGAGI (reference sequence). CDR3 size: 13 residues. The CDR3: CASSSQGYTEAFF. CDR3 coding DNA: TGTGCCAGCAGTTCCCAGGGGTACACTGAAGCTTTCTTT.

The count of this clone is one. The chain uses TRBV28 and TRBJ2-7; 9 bases match TRBD1. The CDR3 has 16 amino acids. The germline CDR1 and CDR2 sequences are MDHEN and SYDVKM. V lost 6 bases and J lost 1; bases outside the gene matches: 10. The CDR3 DNA reads TGTGCCAGCAGCGAAATCGGACAGGGGCCATCCTACGAGCAGTACTTC. Its translation: CASSEIGQGPSYEQYF.

The chain links TRBV19 to TRBJ2-1, with 8 nucleotides matching TRBD2. The ends lost 2 bases at V and 0 bases at J; junction bases unmatched: 6. The germline V gene has CDR1 LNHDA and CDR2 SQIVND (reference sequence). CDR3 size: 17 residues. The CDR3, as DNA: TGTGCCAGTAGTATATTCAAGGGGACTAGCTCCTACAATGAGCAGTTCTTC. Amino acids: CASSIFKGTSSYNEQFF.